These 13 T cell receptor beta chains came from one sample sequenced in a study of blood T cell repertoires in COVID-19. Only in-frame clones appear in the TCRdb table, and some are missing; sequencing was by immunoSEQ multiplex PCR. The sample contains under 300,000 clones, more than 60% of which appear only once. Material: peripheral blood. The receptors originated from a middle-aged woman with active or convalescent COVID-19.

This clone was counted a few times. DNA of the CDR3: TGCGCCAGCAGCCAGGAGACCCTTTGGGGCAATCAGCCCCAGCATTTT. Its protein is CASSQETLWGNQPQHF. The chain carries TRBV4-1 and TRBJ1-5, with D unresolved. CDR1 is MGHRA and CDR2 is YSYEKL in the germline V gene. This CDR3 has 16 residues. Trimming pared 3 bases from V and 2 bases from J, leaving 14 bases between.

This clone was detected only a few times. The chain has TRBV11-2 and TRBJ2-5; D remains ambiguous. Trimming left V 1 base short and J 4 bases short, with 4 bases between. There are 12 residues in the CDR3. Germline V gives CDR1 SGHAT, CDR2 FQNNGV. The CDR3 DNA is TGTGCCAGCAGCTTAGGTCTAGAGACCCAGTACTTC. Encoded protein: CASSLGLETQYF. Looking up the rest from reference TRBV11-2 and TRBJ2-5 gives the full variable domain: EAGVAQSPRYKIIEKRQSVAFWCNPISGHATLYWYQQILGQGPKLLIQFQNNGVVDDSQLPKDRFSAERLKGVDSTLKIQPAKLEDSAVYLCASSLGLETQYFGPGTRLLVL.

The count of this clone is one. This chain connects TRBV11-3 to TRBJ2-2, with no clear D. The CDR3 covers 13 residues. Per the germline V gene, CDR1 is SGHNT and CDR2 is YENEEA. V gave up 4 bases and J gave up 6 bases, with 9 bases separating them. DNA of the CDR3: TGTGCCAGCAGCTGGCAGGTGGCCGGGGAGCTGTTTTTT. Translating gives CASSWQVAGELFF. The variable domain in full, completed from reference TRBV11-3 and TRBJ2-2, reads EAGVVQSPRYKIIEKKQPVAFWCNPISGHNTLYWYLQNLGQGPELLIRYENEEAVDDSQLPKDRFSAERLKGVDSTLKIQPAELGDSAVYLCASSWQVAGELFFGEGSRLTVL.

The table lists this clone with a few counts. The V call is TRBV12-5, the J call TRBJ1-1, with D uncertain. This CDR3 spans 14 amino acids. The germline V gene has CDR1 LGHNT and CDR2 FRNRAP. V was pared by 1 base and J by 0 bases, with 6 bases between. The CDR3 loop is CASGLGRLNTEAFF. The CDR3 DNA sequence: TGTGCTAGTGGTTTGGGCAGGTTGAACACTGAAGCTTTCTTT.

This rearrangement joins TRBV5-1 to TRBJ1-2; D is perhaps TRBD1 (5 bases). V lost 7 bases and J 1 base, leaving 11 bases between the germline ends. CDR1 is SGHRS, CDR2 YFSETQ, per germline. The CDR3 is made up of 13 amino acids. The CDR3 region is CASRQTFNYGYTF. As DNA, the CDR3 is TGCGCCAGCCGACAGACATTTAACTATGGCTACACCTTC.

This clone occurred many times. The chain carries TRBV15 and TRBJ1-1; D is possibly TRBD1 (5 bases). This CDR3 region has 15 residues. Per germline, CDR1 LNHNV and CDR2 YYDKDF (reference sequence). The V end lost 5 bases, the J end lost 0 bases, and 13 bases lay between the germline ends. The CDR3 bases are TGTGCCACCAGCCGCGAAGGGGTAATGAACACTGAAGCTTTCTTT. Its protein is CATSREGVMNTEAFF.

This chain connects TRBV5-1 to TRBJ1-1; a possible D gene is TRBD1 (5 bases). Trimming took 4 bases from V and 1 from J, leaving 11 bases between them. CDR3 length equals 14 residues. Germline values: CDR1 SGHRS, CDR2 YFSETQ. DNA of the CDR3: TGCGCCAGCAGCGCGGGACTAGGGAACACTGAAGCTTTCTTT. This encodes CASSAGLGNTEAFF.

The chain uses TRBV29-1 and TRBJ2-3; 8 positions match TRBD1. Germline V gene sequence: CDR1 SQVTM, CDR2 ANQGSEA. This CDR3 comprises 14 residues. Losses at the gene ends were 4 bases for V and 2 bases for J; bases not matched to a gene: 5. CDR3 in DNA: TGCAGCGTTGCCGTGACAGGGGACACAGATACGCAGTATTTT. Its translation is CSVAVTGDTDTQYF.

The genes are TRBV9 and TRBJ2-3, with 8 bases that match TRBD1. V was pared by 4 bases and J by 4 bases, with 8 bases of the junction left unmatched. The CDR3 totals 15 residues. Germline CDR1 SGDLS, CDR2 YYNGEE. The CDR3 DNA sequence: TGTGCCAGCAGCATTTCTCAGGGGGCTCCAGATACGCAGTATTTT. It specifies CASSISQGAPDTQYF.

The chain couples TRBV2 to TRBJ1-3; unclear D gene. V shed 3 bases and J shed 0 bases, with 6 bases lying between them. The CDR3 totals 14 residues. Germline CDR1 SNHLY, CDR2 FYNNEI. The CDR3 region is CASSDRGSGNTIYF. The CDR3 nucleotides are TGTGCCAGCAGTGACCGGGGCTCTGGAAACACCATATATTTT.

The CDR3 here is CASSVQGGGYEQYF. CDR3 bases: TGCGCCAGCAGCGTACAGGGAGGGGGTTACGAGCAGTACTTC. The chain has TRBV5-1 and TRBJ2-7; weak D call: TRBD2 (7 bases). The CDR3 is made up of 14 amino acids. Trimming removed 4 bases from V and 4 bases from J, with 15 bases in between. The germline V gene encodes CDR1 SGHRS and CDR2 YFSETQ.

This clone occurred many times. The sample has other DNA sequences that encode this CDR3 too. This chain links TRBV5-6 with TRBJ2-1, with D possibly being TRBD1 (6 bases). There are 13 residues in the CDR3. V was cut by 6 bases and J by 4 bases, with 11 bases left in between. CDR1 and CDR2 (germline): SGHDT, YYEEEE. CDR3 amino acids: CASTTQGYNEQFF. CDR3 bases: TGTGCCAGCACCACGCAGGGGTACAATGAGCAGTTCTTC. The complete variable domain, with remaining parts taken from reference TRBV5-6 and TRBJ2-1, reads DAGVTQSPTHLIKTRGQQVTLRCSPKSGHDTVSWYQQALGQGPQFIFQYYEEEERQRGNFPDRFSGHQFPNYSSELNVNALLLGDSALYLCASTTQGYNEQFFGPGTRLTVL.

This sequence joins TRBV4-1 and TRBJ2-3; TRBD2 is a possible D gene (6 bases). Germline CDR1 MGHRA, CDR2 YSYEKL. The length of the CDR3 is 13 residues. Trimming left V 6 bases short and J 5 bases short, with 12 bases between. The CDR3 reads CASRPLGGDTQYF. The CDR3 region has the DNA TGCGCCAGCAGACCATTGGGGGGAGATACGCAGTATTTT.